This T cell receptor (beta chain) was recovered during a study of cytomegalovirus exposure and HLA in healthy donors. The CDR3 runs to 11 residues. Germline V gene lookup returns CDR1 GTSNPN and CDR2 SVGIG (reference sequence). V was cut by 0 bases and J by 10 bases, with 6 bases left in between. Study-wide results and limits: CMV serostatus stood as the only immune exposure information on hand. The authors listed approximately 150 TCR beta chains as cytomegalovirus-associated. Reports indicate that TCR beta sequences accurately predicted the HLA-A and HLA-B alleles of most subjects.

PCR primers comprised 60 Vbeta and 13 Jbeta primers. Profiling relied on immunoSEQ multiplex PCR, and the TCRdb table lists in-frame clones only, not all of them. Of 100,000 to 150,000 clones listed, 65% to 85% are singletons. As regards this clone: What it binds is unknown.

Source material: PBMCs. The source of this sequence is a woman under 30 in good health and CMV-seronegative. This chain joins TRBV30 and TRBJ1-4, with unresolved D. Written as DNA, the CDR3 is TGTGCCTGGAGTGTAGGCGGAAAACTGTTTTTT. Its translation is CAWSVGGKLFF.